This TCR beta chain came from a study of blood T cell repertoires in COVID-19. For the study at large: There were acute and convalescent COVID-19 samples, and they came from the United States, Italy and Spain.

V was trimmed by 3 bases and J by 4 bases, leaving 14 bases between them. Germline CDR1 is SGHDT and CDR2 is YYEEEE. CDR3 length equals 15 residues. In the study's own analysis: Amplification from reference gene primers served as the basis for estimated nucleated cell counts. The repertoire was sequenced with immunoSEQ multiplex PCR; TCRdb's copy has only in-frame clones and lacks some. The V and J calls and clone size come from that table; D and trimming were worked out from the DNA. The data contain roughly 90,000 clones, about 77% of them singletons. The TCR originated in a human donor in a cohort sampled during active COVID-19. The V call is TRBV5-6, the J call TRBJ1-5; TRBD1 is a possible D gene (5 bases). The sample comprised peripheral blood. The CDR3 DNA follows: TGTGCCAGCAGCTCCTATGGGGCGGGGAATCAGCCCCAGCATTTT. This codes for CASSSYGAGNQPQHF.